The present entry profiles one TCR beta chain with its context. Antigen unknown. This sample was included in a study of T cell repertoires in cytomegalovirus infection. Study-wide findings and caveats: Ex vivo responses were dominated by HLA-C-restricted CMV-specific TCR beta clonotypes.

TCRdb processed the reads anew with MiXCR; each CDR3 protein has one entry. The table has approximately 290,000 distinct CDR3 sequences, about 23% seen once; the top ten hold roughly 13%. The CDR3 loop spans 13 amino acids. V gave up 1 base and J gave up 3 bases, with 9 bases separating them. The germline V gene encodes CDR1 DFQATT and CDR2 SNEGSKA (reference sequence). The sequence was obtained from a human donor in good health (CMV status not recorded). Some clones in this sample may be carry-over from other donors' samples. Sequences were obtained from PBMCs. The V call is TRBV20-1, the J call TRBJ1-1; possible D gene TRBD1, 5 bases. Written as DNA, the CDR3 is TGCAGTGCTAGAGCTTGGGGGGACACTGAAGCTTTCTTT. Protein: CSARAWGDTEAFF.